The 28 T cell receptor beta chains listed next were all sequenced from one sample in a study of blood T cells in healthy people across ages (dated by TCRdb to 2013 to 2016). The receptor library was made with 5' RACE. The instrument given in TCRdb is Illumina HiSeq 2500. A second PCR of roughly 7 to 12 cycles was performed with a sample-barcoded 5' primer and a J-beta primer mix. TCRdb reprocessing: public reads trimmed at Q25 with fastp, clones called with MiXCR, in-frame beta chains kept. Rows with a matching CDR3 protein are joined into one entry that keeps the most common DNA and genes. The sample table lists approximately 670,000 distinct CDR3 sequences, around 41% of them with a count of one. Clones ranked in the top ten supply around 32% of the sample. Sequencing input: blood. These receptors all stem from a man aged 80 or over in good health.

This clonotype has only a few counts. V gene TRBV6-2 or TRBV6-3 combines with J gene TRBJ2-5, with a tentative D call TRBD1 (6 bases). CDR1 MNHEY and CDR2 SVGEGT come from the germline V gene. The CDR3 is 15 amino acids. With 2 bases removed from V and 4 bases from J, the gap between germline ends came to 14 bases. The CDR3 here is CASSYGGAVRETQYF. The CDR3 region has the DNA TGTGCCAGCAGTTACGGGGGCGCCGTAAGAGAGACCCAGTACTTC.

The CDR3 spells CASSPGTSGGTAGETQYF. CDR3 sequence (DNA): TGTGCCAGTAGTCCCGGGACTAGCGGGGGAACGGCGGGAGAGACCCAGTACTTC. The chain couples TRBV19 to TRBJ2-5, with 14 bases lining up with TRBD2. This CDR3 spans 18 amino acids. The V gene end was trimmed by 5 bases and the J gene end by 4 bases; junction bases not matched to a gene: 12. The V gene's germline CDR1 is LNHDA and CDR2 SQIVND (reference sequence).

The chain is built from TRBV2 and TRBJ1-6; weak D call: TRBD1 (6 bases). CDR3 size: 14 residues. V was shortened by 7 bases and J by 7 bases, with 14 bases between the two germline ends. The V gene's germline CDR1 is SNHLY and CDR2 FYNNEI. CDR3 sequence reads: CASKGGTANSPLHF. Written as DNA, the CDR3 is TGTGCCAGCAAGGGGGGAACGGCCAATTCACCCCTCCACTTT.

The V and J genes are TRBV7-9 and TRBJ2-5; TRBD1 matches 9 bases. The CDR3 spans 16 residues. Germline V gene sequence: CDR1 SEHNR, CDR2 FQNEAQ (reference sequence). V lost 5 bases, J lost 1 base, and 8 bases stayed unmatched. The CDR3: CASSPAGTGIQETQYF. The CDR3 DNA reads as TGTGCCAGCAGCCCCGCCGGGACAGGGATCCAAGAGACCCAGTACTTC. The full variable domain, with the rest looked up from reference TRBV7-9 and TRBJ2-5, is DTGVSQNPRHKITKRGQNVTFRCDPISEHNRLYWYRQTLGQGPEFLTYFQNEAQLEKSRLLSDRFSAERPKGSFSTLEIQRTEQGDSAMYLCASSPAGTGIQETQYFGPGTRLLVL.

This sequence joins TRBV3-1 and TRBJ2-5; tentative D call: TRBD2 (5 bases). In germline, CDR1 is LGHDT, CDR2 YNNKEL (reference sequence). The CDR3 is made up of 15 amino acids. Trimming pared 1 base from V and 11 bases from J, leaving 20 bases between. As DNA, the CDR3 is TGTGCCAGCAGCCAAGGCAGGACTCTATACAATGAGCAGTACTTC. As protein: CASSQGRTLYNEQYF.

CDR3 coding DNA: TGTGCCAGCAGCCGAAACCAAAACTATGGCTACACCTTC. This codes for CASSRNQNYGYTF. The V and J genes are TRBV28 and TRBJ1-2; D remains unclear. Germline-derived CDR1 and CDR2 are MDHEN and SYDVKM. Trimming shortened V by 6 bases and J by 2 bases, and 10 bases separated the two germline ends. The CDR3 runs to 13 residues.

This rearrangement joins TRBV12-3 or TRBV12-4 to TRBJ2-3; TRBD1 is a possible D gene (6 bases). The CDR3 contains 15 residues. Deletions cut 6 bases from V and 2 bases from J, with 15 bases between. The chain's CDR3 is CASRRAGDFTDTQYF. DNA for the CDR3: TGTGCCAGCAGGAGAGCAGGGGATTTCACAGATACGCAGTATTTT.

V is TRBV9 and J is TRBJ2-1; 7 bases are a match to TRBD2. The CDR3 spans 14 residues. V lost 0 bases to trimming and J lost 8 bases; unmatched junction nucleotides: 5. Germline CDR1 SGDLS, CDR2 YYNGEE. The CDR3 sequence is CASSVAGGRDEQFF. CDR3 in DNA: TGTGCCAGCAGCGTAGCGGGGGGAAGGGATGAGCAGTTCTTC.

V usage is TRBV7-2 and J usage is TRBJ1-6; no clear D. The ends were cut back, 2 bases at V and 7 bases at J, with 6 bases in the middle. The CDR3 loop spans 13 amino acids. Germline V gene data show CDR1 as SGHTA and CDR2 as FQGNSA. CDR3 sequence reads: CASSLYDNSPLHF. CDR3 in DNA: TGTGCCAGCAGCTTATACGACAATTCACCCCTCCACTTT.

The V call is TRBV6-1, the J call TRBJ1-6, with D perhaps matching TRBD1 (5 bases). V was pared by 4 bases and J by 6 bases, with 16 bases between. CDR1 and CDR2 (germline): MNHNS, SASEGT. This CDR3 is 16 amino acids long. The DNA for the CDR3 is TGTGCCAGCAGTGTTTCGACGAGGGGCGGTAATTCACCCCTCCACTTT. It is translated as CASSVSTRGGNSPLHF.

Regarding this clonotype: The junction and the germline gene differ at one end; a read error may be behind it. The V gene is TRBV6-2 or TRBV6-3, the J gene TRBJ2-5; D is perhaps TRBD1 (6 bases). From germline, CDR1 is MNHEY and CDR2 SVGEGT. The CDR3 has 13 amino acids. The CDR3 reads CAGSPRGQETQYF. The CDR3 region has the DNA TGTGCCGGCAGCCCCAGGGGCCAAGAGACCCAGTACTTC.

The chain recombines TRBV4-2 with TRBJ2-1; TRBD2 agrees at 7 bases. The last part of the DNA fits TRBJ2-7 better; the J call may be wrong. Germline CDR1 and CDR2: LGHNA and YNFKEQ. CDR3 length: 15 residues. CDR3 loop: CASRGSSGTYNEQYF. The DNA of the CDR3 is TGTGCCAGCAGGGGTTCTAGCGGCACCTACAATGAGCAGTACTTC.

This clonotype was found a few times. The chain carries TRBV11-1 and TRBJ2-7; a weak D match, TRBD1 (6 bases). The V gene's germline CDR1 is SGHAT and CDR2 FQDESV (reference sequence). This CDR3 contains 13 residues. The V end lost 5 bases, the J end lost 3 bases, and 11 bases lay between the germline ends. This CDR3 reads CASSHGQFYEQYF. CDR3 bases: TGTGCCAGCAGCCATGGACAGTTCTACGAGCAGTACTTC. Full variable domain (outside the CDR3, taken from reference TRBV11-1 and TRBJ2-7): EAEVAQSPRYKITEKSQAVAFWCDPISGHATLYWYRQILGQGPELLVQFQDESVVDDSQLPKDRFSAERLKGVDSTLKIQPAELGDSAMYLCASSHGQFYEQYFGPGTRLTVT.

This chain links TRBV2 with TRBJ2-1; 12 bases are a match to TRBD2. Germline lookup yields CDR1 SNHLY and CDR2 FYNNEI. Losses at the gene ends were 7 bases for V and 6 bases for J; bases not matched to a gene: 10. This CDR3 has 16 amino acids. CDR3 sequence (DNA): TGTGCCAGCACCAAAACCGGACTAGCGGGGATCAATGAGCAGTTCTTC. Protein: CASTKTGLAGINEQFF.

V and J are TRBV6-5 and TRBJ2-5; tentative D call: TRBD1 (7 bases). The CDR3 is 14 residues long. The V gene's germline CDR1 is MNHEY and CDR2 SVGAGI. V lost 6 bases to trimming and J lost 9 bases, with 20 bases between them. CDR3 DNA: TGTGCCAGCAGACGGGACAGAGATTGGGGGGCCCAGTACTTC. Amino acids: CASRRDRDWGAQYF.

This clonotype was detected only a few times. The rearrangement joins TRBV2 to TRBJ2-3; D ambiguous. This CDR3 contains 12 residues. Trimming took 2 bases from V and 8 from J, leaving 8 bases between them. Germline V CDR1 and CDR2: SNHLY, FYNNEI. The CDR3 region is CASSETGSTQYF. CDR3 coding DNA: TGTGCCAGCAGTGAAACTGGAAGTACGCAGTATTTT.

This rearrangement joins TRBV15 to TRBJ2-5; D might be TRBD2 (6 bases). Trimming left V 5 bases short and J 3 bases short, with 16 bases between. Germline CDR1 LNHNV, CDR2 YYDKDF (reference sequence). The CDR3 sequence is 15 residues long. The CDR3 sequence: CATSATSRVKETQYF. Written as DNA, the CDR3 is TGTGCCACCAGCGCCACTAGCAGAGTAAAAGAGACCCAGTACTTC.

The chain couples TRBV10-3 to TRBJ1-5; D uncertain. Germline V lookup: CDR1 ENHRY, CDR2 SYGVKD. The CDR3 runs 13 residues. V gave up 4 bases and J gave up 1 base, with 5 bases separating them. The CDR3 reads CAISGQSNQPQHF. DNA of the CDR3: TGTGCCATCAGTGGTCAGAGCAATCAGCCCCAGCATTTT.

V is TRBV6-2 or TRBV6-3 and J is TRBJ2-1; unclear D gene. The J call is in doubt because the DNA end fits TRBJ2-7 better. This CDR3 region has 14 residues. The germline gives CDR1 MNHEY, CDR2 SVGEGT. Here the CDR3 DNA reads TGTGCCAGCAGTTTGGAGAGCTCCTACAATGAGCAGTACTTC. Residues: CASSLESSYNEQYF.

This clonotype was counted only a few times. This chain links TRBV24-1 with TRBJ2-3; 13 bases are a match to TRBD2. Germline lookup yields CDR1 KGHDR and CDR2 SFDVKD. The CDR3 contains 18 residues. J gave up 5 bases and V 4 bases, and 11 bases lay outside the gene matches. The DNA for the CDR3 is TGTGCCACCAGTGACAAACGACTAGCGGGAGGTCCGAGAGATACGCAGTATTTT. This encodes CATSDKRLAGGPRDTQYF.

V and J are TRBV28 and TRBJ2-7, with D hard to call. Germline V CDR1 and CDR2: MDHEN, SYDVKM. Between the trimmed V and J ends, which lost 2 bases and 5 bases, there was a span of 13 bases. The CDR3 has 14 residues. The CDR3 sequence is CASSLALGVNEQYF. The CDR3 nucleotides are TGTGCCAGCAGTTTAGCCCTTGGCGTGAACGAGCAGTACTTC. The variable domain in full, completed from reference TRBV28 and TRBJ2-7, reads DVKVTQSSRYLVKRTGEKVFLECVQDMDHENMFWYRQDPGLGLRLIYFSYDVKMKEKGDIPEGYSVSREKKERFSLILESASTNQTSMYLCASSLALGVNEQYFGPGTRLTVT.

The chain carries TRBV29-1 and TRBJ1-2, with D tentatively TRBD1 (5 bases). Germline-derived CDR1 and CDR2 are SQVTM and ANQGSEA. The CDR3 consists of 10 residues. Trimming shortened V by 3 bases and J by 7 bases, and 6 bases separated the two germline ends. The CDR3 DNA sequence: TGCAGCGTTGAGCAGGGTGGCTACACCTTC. It translates to CSVEQGGYTF.

The CDR3 reads CASSQAGQGNEKLFF. The DNA for the CDR3 is TGCGCCAGCAGCCAAGCGGGACAGGGAAATGAAAAACTGTTTTTT. This chain uses TRBV4-1 with TRBJ1-4, with TRBD1 matching 9 bases. J lost 5 bases, V lost 1 base, and 2 bases had no gene match. This CDR3 is built from 15 residues. The germline V gene has CDR1 MGHRA and CDR2 YSYEKL.

This clonotype turned up a few times. The V call is TRBV7-8, the J call TRBJ2-5; TRBD1 is a possible D gene (5 bases). CDR1 and CDR2 (germline): SGHVS, FQNEAQ. This CDR3 spans 14 amino acids. V was shortened by 7 bases and J by 6 bases, with 18 bases between the two germline ends. The CDR3 coding sequence is TGTGCCAGCAAGCCGACAGACCTTGGGCAGACCCAGTACTTC. Translating gives CASKPTDLGQTQYF.

This clonotype was detected many times. This rearrangement joins TRBV6-5 to TRBJ2-3; maybe TRBD2 (5 bases). Trimming cost V 11 bases and J 3 bases, with 15 bases left between them. This CDR3 is 13 amino acids long. The germline gives CDR1 MNHEY, CDR2 SVGAGI. This CDR3 is CAARGLTTDTQYF. In DNA form, the CDR3 reads TGTGCCGCCCGGGGTTTAACGACAGATACGCAGTATTTT.

The chain recombines TRBV7-2 with TRBJ2-7, with no clear D. CDR1 is SGHTA and CDR2 is FQGNSA in the germline V gene. There are 15 residues in the CDR3. V lost 5 bases, J lost 0 bases, and 14 bases lay in between. The CDR3 DNA reads as TGTGCCAGCAGCCCCTCTCACGCGTACTCCTACGAGCAGTACTTC. Protein sequence: CASSPSHAYSYEQYF. Together with reference TRBV7-2 and TRBJ2-7, the CDR3 gives the full variable domain: GAGVSQSPSNKVTEKGKDVELRCDPISGHTALYWYRQSLGQGLEFLIYFQGNSAPDKSGLPSDRFSAERTGGSVSTLTIQRTQQEDSAVYLCASSPSHAYSYEQYFGPGTRLTVT.

The table lists this clonotype with many counts. The gene calls are TRBV29-1 and TRBJ1-2; maybe TRBD1 (6 bases). The CDR3 consists of 14 residues. Trimming cost V 2 bases and J 0 bases, with 10 bases left between them. Germline CDR1 reads SQVTM; CDR2 reads ANQGSEA. This CDR3 is CSVESRTANYGYTF. The CDR3, as DNA: TGCAGCGTTGAATCGAGGACAGCTAACTATGGCTACACCTTC.

The V call is TRBV7-2, the J call TRBJ2-1, with 9 bases fitting TRBD2. This CDR3 is built from 15 residues. Losses at the gene ends were 6 bases for V and 7 bases for J; bases not matched to a gene: 10. Germline loops: CDR1 SGHTA, CDR2 FQGNSA. The CDR3 loop reads CASSFGNAGGNEQFF. The CDR3, as DNA: TGTGCCAGCAGTTTCGGGAACGCGGGGGGGAATGAGCAGTTCTTC.